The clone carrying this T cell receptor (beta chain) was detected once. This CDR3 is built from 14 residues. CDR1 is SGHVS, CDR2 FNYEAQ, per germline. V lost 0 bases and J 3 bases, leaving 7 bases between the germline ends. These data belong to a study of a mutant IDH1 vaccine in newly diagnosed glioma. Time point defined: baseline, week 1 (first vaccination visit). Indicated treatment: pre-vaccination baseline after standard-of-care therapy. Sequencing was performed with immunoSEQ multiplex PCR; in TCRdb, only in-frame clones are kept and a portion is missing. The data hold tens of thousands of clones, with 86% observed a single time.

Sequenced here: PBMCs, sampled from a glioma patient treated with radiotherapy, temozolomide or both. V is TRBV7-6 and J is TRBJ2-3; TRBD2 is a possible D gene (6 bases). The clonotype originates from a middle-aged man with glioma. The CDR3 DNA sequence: TGTGCCAGCAGCTTAGCCGGAGGGACAGATACGCAGTATTTT. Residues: CASSLAGGTDTQYF.